The text below deals with one TCR beta chain. Its antigen is not known. Caucasian adults residing in Nashville, Tennessee made up all the donors. It was 80 million to 90 million PBMCs that unsorted samples used for genomic DNA. This specimen comes from a study of shared clonotypes between healthy human individuals. The length of the CDR3 is 12 residues. V dropped 7 bases and J dropped 2 bases, with 9 bases sitting between them. CDR1 MDHEN and CDR2 SYDVKM come from the germline V gene. Some clones are missing from TCRdb's copy, which holds only in-frame ones; the method was immunoSEQ multiplex PCR. The sample includes about 470,000 clones, 70% to 80% of them seen just once. Study observations and caveats: Sampling involved blood alone; tissue repertoires likely differ. Measured sharing among donors was expected to vary with sequencing depth.

Specimen: PBMCs. The chain uses TRBV28 and TRBJ2-7, with D perhaps matching TRBD1 (6 bases). This sequence was found in a middle-aged woman in good health. Some clones in this sample may be carry-over from other donors' samples. CDR3 sequence reads: CASTRDTYEQYF. The CDR3 bases are TGTGCCAGCACCCGGGACACCTACGAGCAGTACTTC. Full variable domain (remainder filled in from reference TRBV28 and TRBJ2-7): DVKVTQSSRYLVKRTGEKVFLECVQDMDHENMFWYRQDPGLGLRLIYFSYDVKMKEKGDIPEGYSVSREKKERFSLILESASTNQTSMYLCASTRDTYEQYFGPGTRLTVT.